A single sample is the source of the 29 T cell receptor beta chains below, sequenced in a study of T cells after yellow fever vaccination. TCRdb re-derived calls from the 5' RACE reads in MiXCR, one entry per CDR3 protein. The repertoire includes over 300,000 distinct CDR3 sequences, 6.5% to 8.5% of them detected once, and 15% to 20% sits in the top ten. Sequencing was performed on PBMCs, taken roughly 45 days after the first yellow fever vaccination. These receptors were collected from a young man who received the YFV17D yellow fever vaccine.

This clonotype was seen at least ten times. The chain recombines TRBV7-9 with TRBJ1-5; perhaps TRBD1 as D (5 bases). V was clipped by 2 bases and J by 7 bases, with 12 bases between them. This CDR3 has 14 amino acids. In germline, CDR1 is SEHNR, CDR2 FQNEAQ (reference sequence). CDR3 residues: CASSLSAGSQPQHF. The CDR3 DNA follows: TGTGCCAGCAGCTTATCCGCAGGGAGCCAGCCCCAGCATTTT.

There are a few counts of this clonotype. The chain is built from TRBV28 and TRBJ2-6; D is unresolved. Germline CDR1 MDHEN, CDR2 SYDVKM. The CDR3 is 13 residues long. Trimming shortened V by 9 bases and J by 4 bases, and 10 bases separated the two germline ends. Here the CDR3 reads CASRADGANVLTF. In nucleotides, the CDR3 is TGTGCCAGTAGGGCCGACGGGGCCAACGTCCTGACTTTC. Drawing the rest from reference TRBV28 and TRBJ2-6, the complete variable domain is DVKVTQSSRYLVKRTGEKVFLECVQDMDHENMFWYRQDPGLGLRLIYFSYDVKMKEKGDIPEGYSVSREKKERFSLILESASTNQTSMYLCASRADGANVLTFGAGSRLTVL.

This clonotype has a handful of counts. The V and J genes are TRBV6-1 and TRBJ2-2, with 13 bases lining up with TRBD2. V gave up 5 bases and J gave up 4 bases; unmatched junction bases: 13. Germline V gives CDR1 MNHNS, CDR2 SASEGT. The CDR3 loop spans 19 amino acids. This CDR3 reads CASSPTSGGFYLVTGELFF. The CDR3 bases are TGTGCCAGCAGTCCGACTAGCGGGGGGTTTTACTTGGTCACCGGGGAGCTGTTTTTT.

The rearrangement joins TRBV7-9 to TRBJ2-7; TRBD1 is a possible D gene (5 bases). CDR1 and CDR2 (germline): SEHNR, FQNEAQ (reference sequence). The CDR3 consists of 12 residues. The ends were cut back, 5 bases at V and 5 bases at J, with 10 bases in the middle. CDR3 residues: CASSPREHEQYF. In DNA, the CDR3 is TGTGCCAGCAGCCCCAGGGAACACGAGCAGTACTTC.

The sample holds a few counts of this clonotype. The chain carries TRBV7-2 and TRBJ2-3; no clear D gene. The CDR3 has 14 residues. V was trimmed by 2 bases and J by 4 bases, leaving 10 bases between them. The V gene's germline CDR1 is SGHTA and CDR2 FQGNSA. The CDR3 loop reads CASSLRQSADTQYF. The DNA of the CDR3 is TGTGCCAGCAGCTTACGGCAGAGCGCAGATACGCAGTATTTT. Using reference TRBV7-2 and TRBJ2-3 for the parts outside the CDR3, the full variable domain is GAGVSQSPSNKVTEKGKDVELRCDPISGHTALYWYRQSLGQGLEFLIYFQGNSAPDKSGLPSDRFSAERTGGSVSTLTIQRTQQEDSAVYLCASSLRQSADTQYFGPGTRLTVL.

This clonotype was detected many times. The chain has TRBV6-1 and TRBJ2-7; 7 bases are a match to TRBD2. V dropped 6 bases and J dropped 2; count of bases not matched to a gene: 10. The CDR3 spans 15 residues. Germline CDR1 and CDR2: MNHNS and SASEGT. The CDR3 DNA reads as TGTGCCAGCAGCGGGACTACCATCAACCCCTACGAGCAGTACTTC. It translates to CASSGTTINPYEQYF.

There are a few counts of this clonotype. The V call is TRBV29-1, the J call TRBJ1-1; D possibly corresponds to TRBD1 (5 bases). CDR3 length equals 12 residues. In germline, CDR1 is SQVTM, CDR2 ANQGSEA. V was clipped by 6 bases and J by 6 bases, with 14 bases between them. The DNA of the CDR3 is TGCAGCGTCCCTTGGGGGGAACCTGAAGCTTTCTTT. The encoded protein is CSVPWGEPEAFF.

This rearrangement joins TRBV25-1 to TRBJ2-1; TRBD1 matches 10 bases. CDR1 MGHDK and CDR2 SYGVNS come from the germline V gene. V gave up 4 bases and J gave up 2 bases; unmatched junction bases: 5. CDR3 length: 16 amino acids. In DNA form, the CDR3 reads TGTGCCAGCAGTGGACAGGGGGCCCCCACCTACAATGAGCAGTTCTTC. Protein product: CASSGQGAPTYNEQFF. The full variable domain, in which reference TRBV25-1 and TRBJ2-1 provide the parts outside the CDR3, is EADIYQTPRYLVIGTGKKITLECSQTMGHDKMYWYQQDPGMELHLIHYSYGVNSTEKGDLSSESTVSRIRTEHFPLTLESARPSHTSQYLCASSGQGAPTYNEQFFGPGTRLTVL.

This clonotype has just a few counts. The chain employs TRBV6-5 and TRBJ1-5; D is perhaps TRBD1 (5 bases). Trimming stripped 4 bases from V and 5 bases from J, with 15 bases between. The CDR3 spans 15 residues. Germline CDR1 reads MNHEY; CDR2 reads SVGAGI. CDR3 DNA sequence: TGTGCCAGCAGTTCGACCGGGACCTCCCATCAGCCCCAGCATTTT. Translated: CASSSTGTSHQPQHF.

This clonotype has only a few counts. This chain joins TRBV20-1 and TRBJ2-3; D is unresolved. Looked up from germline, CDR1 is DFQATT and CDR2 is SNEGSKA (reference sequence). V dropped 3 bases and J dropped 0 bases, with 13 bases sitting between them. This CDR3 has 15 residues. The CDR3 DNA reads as TGCAGTGCTAGTCAACGTCAGGCGAGCACAGATACGCAGTATTTT. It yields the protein CSASQRQASTDTQYF.

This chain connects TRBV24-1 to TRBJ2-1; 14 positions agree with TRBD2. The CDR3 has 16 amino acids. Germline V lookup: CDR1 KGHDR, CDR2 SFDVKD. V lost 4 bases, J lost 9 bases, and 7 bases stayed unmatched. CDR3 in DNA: TGTGCCACCAGTGACAAGACTAGCGGGGGGGCGAGTGAGCAGTTCTTC. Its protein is CATSDKTSGGASEQFF.

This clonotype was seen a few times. CDR3 sequence (DNA): TGTGCCAGCGCCCAGGATTGGTTTGGAGAGACCCAGTACTTC. It yields the protein CASAQDWFGETQYF. V is TRBV12-3 or TRBV12-4 and J is TRBJ2-5; D is uncertain. The CDR3 covers 14 residues. The V and J ends lost 8 bases and 4 bases respectively, with 17 bases between them.

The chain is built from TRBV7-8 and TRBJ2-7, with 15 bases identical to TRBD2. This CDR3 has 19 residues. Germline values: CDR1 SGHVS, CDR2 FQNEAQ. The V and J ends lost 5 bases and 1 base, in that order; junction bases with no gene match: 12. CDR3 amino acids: CASSVYPGTSGGFSYEQYF. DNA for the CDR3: TGTGCCAGCAGCGTATACCCCGGGACTAGCGGGGGGTTTTCCTACGAGCAGTACTTC.

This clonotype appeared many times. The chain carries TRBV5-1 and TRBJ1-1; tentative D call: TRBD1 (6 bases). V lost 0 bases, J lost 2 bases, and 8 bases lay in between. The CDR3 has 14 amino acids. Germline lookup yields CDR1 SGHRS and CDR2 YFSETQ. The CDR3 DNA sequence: TGCGCCAGCAGCTTGGACAGGGCTAACACTGAAGCTTTCTTT. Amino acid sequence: CASSLDRANTEAFF.

DNA for the CDR3: TGCGCCAGCAGCCGCTCACAGGGGTTAGGCGGGGAGCTGTTTTTT. Encoded protein: CASSRSQGLGGELFF. V usage is TRBV4-1 and J usage is TRBJ2-2, with 7 nucleotides matching TRBD1. Germline-derived CDR1 and CDR2 are MGHRA and YSYEKL. CDR3 length: 15 amino acids. V shed 4 bases and J 7 bases; nucleotides not matched to a gene: 9.

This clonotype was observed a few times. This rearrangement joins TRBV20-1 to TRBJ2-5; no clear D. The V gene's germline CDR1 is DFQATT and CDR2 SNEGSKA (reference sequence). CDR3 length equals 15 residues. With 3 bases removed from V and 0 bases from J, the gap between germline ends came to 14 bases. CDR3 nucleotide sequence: TGCAGTGCTAGTATGTACCGTAGGTACCAAGAGACCCAGTACTTC. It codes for CSASMYRRYQETQYF.

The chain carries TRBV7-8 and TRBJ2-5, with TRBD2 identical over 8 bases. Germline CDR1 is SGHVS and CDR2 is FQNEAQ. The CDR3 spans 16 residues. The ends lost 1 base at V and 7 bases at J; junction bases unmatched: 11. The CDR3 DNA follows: TGTGCCAGCAGCTTAGGGCGGGGGGTATCCCTGGCGACCCAGTACTTC. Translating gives CASSLGRGVSLATQYF.

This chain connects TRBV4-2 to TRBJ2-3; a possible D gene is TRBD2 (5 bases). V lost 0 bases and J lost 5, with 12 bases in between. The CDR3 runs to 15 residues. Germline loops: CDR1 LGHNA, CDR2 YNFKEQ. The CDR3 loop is CASSQDGVLEDTQYF. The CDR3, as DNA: TGTGCCAGCAGCCAAGACGGGGTTTTGGAAGATACGCAGTATTTT.

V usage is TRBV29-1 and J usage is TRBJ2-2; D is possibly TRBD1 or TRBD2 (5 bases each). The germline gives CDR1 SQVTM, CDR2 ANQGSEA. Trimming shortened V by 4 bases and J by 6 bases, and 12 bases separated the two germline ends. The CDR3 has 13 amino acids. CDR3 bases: TGCAGCGTTGCCGGGACGTACCCCGGGGAGCTGTTTTTT. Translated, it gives CSVAGTYPGELFF.

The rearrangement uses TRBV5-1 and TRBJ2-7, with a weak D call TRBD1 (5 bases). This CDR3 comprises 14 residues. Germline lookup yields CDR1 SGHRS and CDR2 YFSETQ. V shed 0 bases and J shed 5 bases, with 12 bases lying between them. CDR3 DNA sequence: TGCGCCAGCAGCTTGGAAGGGGCCATGGACGAGCAGTACTTC. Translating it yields CASSLEGAMDEQYF.

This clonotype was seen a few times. CDR3 region: CASSGNQPQHF. The CDR3 bases are TGTGCCAGCAGTGGCAATCAGCCCCAGCATTTT. The gene calls are TRBV28 and TRBJ1-5; D is unclear. V was cut by 5 bases and J by 2 bases, with 1 base left in between. The CDR3 has 11 residues. The germline gives CDR1 MDHEN, CDR2 SYDVKM.

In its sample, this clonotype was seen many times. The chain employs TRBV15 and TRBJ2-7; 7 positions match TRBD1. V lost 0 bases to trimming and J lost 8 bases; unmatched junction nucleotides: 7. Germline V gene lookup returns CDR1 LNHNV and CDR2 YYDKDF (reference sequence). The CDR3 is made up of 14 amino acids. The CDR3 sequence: CATSRDRQGAKQYF. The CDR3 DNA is TGTGCCACCAGCAGAGATCGACAGGGTGCGAAGCAGTACTTC.

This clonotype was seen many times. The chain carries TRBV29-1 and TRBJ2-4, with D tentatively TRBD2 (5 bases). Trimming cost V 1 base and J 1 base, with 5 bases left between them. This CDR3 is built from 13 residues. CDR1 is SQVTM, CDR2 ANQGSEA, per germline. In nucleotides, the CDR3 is TGCAGCGTTGAAGGGGAGGCCAAAAACATTCAGTACTTC. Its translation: CSVEGEAKNIQYF.

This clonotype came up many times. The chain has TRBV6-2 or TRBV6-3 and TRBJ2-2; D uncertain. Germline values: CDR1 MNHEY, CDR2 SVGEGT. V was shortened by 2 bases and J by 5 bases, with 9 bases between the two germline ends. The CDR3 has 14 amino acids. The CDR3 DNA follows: TGTGCCAGCAGTTACGGGGTTCAGACCGGGGAGCTGTTTTTT. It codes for CASSYGVQTGELFF.

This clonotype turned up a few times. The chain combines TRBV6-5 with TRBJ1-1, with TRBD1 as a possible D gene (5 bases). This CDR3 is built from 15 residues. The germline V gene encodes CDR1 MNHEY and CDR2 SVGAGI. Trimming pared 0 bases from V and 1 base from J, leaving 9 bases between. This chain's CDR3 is CASSYSKDTNTEAFF. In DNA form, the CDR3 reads TGTGCCAGCAGTTACTCGAAGGACACGAACACTGAAGCTTTCTTT.

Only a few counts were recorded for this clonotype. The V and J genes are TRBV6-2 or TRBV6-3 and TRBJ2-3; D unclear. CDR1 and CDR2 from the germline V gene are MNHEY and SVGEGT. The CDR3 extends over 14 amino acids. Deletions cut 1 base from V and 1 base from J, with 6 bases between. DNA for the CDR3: TGTGCCAGCAGTTACTGGATAGGCACAGATACGCAGTATTTT. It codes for CASSYWIGTDTQYF.

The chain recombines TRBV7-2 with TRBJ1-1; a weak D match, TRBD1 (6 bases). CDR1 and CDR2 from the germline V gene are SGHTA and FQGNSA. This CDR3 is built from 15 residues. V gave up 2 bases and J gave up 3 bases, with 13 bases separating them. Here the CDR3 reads CASSLTGKSDTEAFF. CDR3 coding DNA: TGTGCCAGCAGCTTAACAGGGAAGAGTGACACTGAAGCTTTCTTT.

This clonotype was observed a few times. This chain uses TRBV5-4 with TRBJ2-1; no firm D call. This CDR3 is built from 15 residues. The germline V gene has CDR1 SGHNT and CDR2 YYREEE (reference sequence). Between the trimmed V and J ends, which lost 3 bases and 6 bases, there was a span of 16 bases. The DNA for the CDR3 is TGTGCCAGCAGCTCTGTAACAGAGGCTACCAATGAGCAGTTCTTC. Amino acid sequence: CASSSVTEATNEQFF.

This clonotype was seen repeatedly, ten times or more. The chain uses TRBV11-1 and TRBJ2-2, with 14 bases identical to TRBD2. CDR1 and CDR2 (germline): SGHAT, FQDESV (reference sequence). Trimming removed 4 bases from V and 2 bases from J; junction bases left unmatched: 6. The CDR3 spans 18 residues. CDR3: CASSWGTSGGSNTGELFF. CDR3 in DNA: TGTGCCAGCAGCTGGGGGACTAGCGGGGGATCAAACACCGGGGAGCTGTTTTTT.